A single sample is the source of the 18 T cell receptor beta chains below, sequenced in a study of cytomegalovirus exposure and HLA in healthy donors. The PCR used 60 Vbeta and 13 Jbeta primers. Assay: immunoSEQ multiplex PCR; the TCRdb copy retains only in-frame clones and omits some. The sample holds 110,000 or so clones; approximately 76% are singletons and the top ten take more than 15%. The sequenced sample consisted of PBMCs. The receptors come from a man aged 50-59 years in good health and CMV-seropositive.

The rearrangement links TRBV27 to TRBJ1-1; possible D gene TRBD1, 5 bases. This CDR3 comprises 14 residues. V gave up 5 bases and J gave up 1 base, with 11 bases separating them. CDR1 MNHEY and CDR2 SMNVEV come from the germline V gene (reference sequence). CDR3 nucleotide sequence: TGTGCCAGCAGTGGAAGGGGAAAGAACACTGAAGCTTTCTTT. Its protein product is CASSGRGKNTEAFF.

The rearrangement links TRBV28 to TRBJ2-3, with TRBD2 identical over 13 bases. Germline V gives CDR1 MDHEN, CDR2 SYDVKM. V lost 5 bases and J lost 0; bases outside the gene matches: 8. CDR3 length: 18 amino acids. CDR3 sequence reads: CASSPQLLAGGSTDTQYF. The CDR3, as DNA: TGTGCCAGCAGTCCACAGCTACTAGCGGGAGGGAGCACAGATACGCAGTATTTT.

This chain uses TRBV28 with TRBJ1-5; possible D gene TRBD1, 6 bases. This CDR3 contains 16 residues. Germline V CDR1 and CDR2: MDHEN, SYDVKM. V dropped 7 bases and J dropped 0 bases, with 16 bases sitting between them. CDR3 residues: CASKFTGTNSNQPQHF. As DNA, the CDR3 is TGTGCCAGCAAATTCACCGGGACAAATAGCAATCAGCCCCAGCATTTT.

The rearrangement joins TRBV27 to TRBJ2-7, with 9 bases matching TRBD2. CDR1 is MNHEY and CDR2 is SMNVEV in the germline V gene (reference sequence). The CDR3 is made up of 14 amino acids. Unmatched junction bases numbered 12, after V lost 6 bases and J lost 9 bases. The CDR3 here is CASSLGLAGYPQYF. The DNA for the CDR3 is TGTGCCAGCAGCTTGGGGCTAGCGGGATACCCGCAGTACTTC.

The chain links TRBV11-2 to TRBJ1-2; TRBD1 might be the D (6 bases). V gave up 0 bases and J gave up 1 base, with 15 bases separating them. The CDR3 runs to 17 residues. Per the germline V gene, CDR1 is SGHAT and CDR2 is FQNNGV. The CDR3 protein is CASSLDLGGRDNYGYTF. CDR3 coding DNA: TGTGCCAGCAGCTTAGATCTCGGGGGGCGCGATAACTATGGCTACACCTTC.

This sequence joins TRBV27 and TRBJ1-1, with D perhaps matching TRBD1 (5 bases). Germline V gene lookup returns CDR1 MNHEY and CDR2 SMNVEV (reference sequence). Trimming pared 0 bases from V and 1 base from J, leaving 9 bases between. CDR3 size: 15 residues. The CDR3 sequence is CASSLSGGANTEAFF. The CDR3 coding sequence is TGTGCCAGCAGTTTATCGGGGGGTGCGAACACTGAAGCTTTCTTT.

The chain couples TRBV16 to TRBJ2-3, with TRBD2 as a possible D gene (6 bases). This CDR3 region has 16 residues. V was shortened by 1 base and J by 2 bases, with 13 bases between the two germline ends. CDR1 and CDR2 (germline): KGHSY, FQNENV. CDR3 coding DNA: TGTGCCAGCAGCCAATTGGTTAGCGGACTCACAGATACGCAGTATTTT. This encodes CASSQLVSGLTDTQYF.

The genes are TRBV15 and TRBJ2-7; D is undetermined. This CDR3 is built from 15 residues. CDR1 LNHNV and CDR2 YYDKDF come from the germline V gene (reference sequence). The V end was cut by 3 bases, the J end by 6 bases, with 18 bases between. The CDR3 reads CATSRIPEAPIEQYF. CDR3 nucleotides: TGTGCCACCAGCAGGATCCCAGAGGCACCAATCGAGCAGTACTTC.

The genes are TRBV10-1 and TRBJ2-4; TRBD2 aligns across 7 bases. V shed 3 bases, J shed 1 base, and the junction held 9 bases outside the gene matches. The CDR3 covers 17 residues. Germline assignment: CDR1 WNHNN and CDR2 SYGVQD (reference sequence). Here the CDR3 reads CASSEEAGIGAKNIQYF. Here the CDR3 DNA reads TGCGCCAGCAGTGAAGAAGCGGGGATAGGGGCCAAAAACATTCAGTACTTC.

This chain uses TRBV9 with TRBJ1-1, with 8 positions matching TRBD1. Germline V gives CDR1 SGDLS, CDR2 YYNGEE. V lost 0 bases to trimming and J lost 1 base; unmatched junction nucleotides: 5. This CDR3 is 16 amino acids long. CDR3 region: CASSVASDRANTEAFF. CDR3 sequence (DNA): TGTGCCAGCAGCGTAGCATCGGACAGGGCGAACACTGAAGCTTTCTTT.

With respect to this clone: Germline and junction disagree at one end, which may indicate a read error. The V and J genes are TRBV5-6 and TRBJ2-3, with D unresolved. CDR3 length: 18 residues. Germline CDR1 and CDR2: SGHDT and YYEEEE. DNA for the CDR3: TGTGCCAGCACCTTGGGCGGTATGAACGCATGGGGCACAGATACGCAGTATTTT. Translation gives CASTLGGMNAWGTDTQYF.

In its sample, this clone was seen once. The gene calls are TRBV5-6 and TRBJ1-1, with D possibly TRBD1 on 6 matching bases. This CDR3 comprises 12 residues. Trimming shortened V by 4 bases and J by 3 bases, and 7 bases separated the two germline ends. Germline V gives CDR1 SGHDT, CDR2 YYEEEE. The CDR3 is CASSAGDTEAFF. In DNA form, the CDR3 reads TGTGCCAGCAGCGCAGGGGACACTGAAGCTTTCTTT. The full variable domain, in which reference TRBV5-6 and TRBJ1-1 provide the parts outside the CDR3, is DAGVTQSPTHLIKTRGQQVTLRCSPKSGHDTVSWYQQALGQGPQFIFQYYEEEERQRGNFPDRFSGHQFPNYSSELNVNALLLGDSALYLCASSAGDTEAFFGQGTRLTVV.

In nucleotides, the CDR3 is TGTGCCAGTAGTATCGGGGGTTTGGGGCCCGAGCAGTACTTC. This codes for CASSIGGLGPEQYF. This sequence joins TRBV19 and TRBJ2-7, with D possibly TRBD2 on 6 matching bases. The V end was cut by 3 bases, the J end by 6 bases, with 15 bases between. The CDR3 contains 14 residues. Germline CDR1 is LNHDA and CDR2 is SQIVND (reference sequence).

In its sample, this clone was seen a few times. V gene TRBV12-5 combines with J gene TRBJ2-5; D possibly corresponds to TRBD1 (5 bases). CDR1 and CDR2 (germline): LGHNT, FRNRAP. Deletions cut 2 bases from V and 2 bases from J, with 9 bases between. The CDR3 loop spans 14 amino acids. The chain's CDR3 is CASGLLGRQETQYF. CDR3 sequence (DNA): TGTGCTAGTGGTTTGCTGGGGCGGCAAGAGACCCAGTACTTC.

The chain uses TRBV10-1 and TRBJ2-3, with 11 bases fitting TRBD2. CDR1 and CDR2 from the germline V gene are WNHNN and SYGVQD (reference sequence). V lost 5 bases, J lost 3 bases, and 7 bases stayed unmatched. The CDR3 is made up of 16 amino acids. CDR3: CASSPDLAGGTDTQYF. The CDR3 region has the DNA TGCGCCAGCAGTCCTGATCTAGCGGGAGGAACAGATACGCAGTATTTT.

The chain couples TRBV27 to TRBJ2-4, with D tentatively TRBD1 (5 bases). The CDR3 extends over 16 amino acids. Germline CDR1 is MNHEY and CDR2 is SMNVEV (reference sequence). Trimming stripped 8 bases from V and 0 bases from J, with 17 bases between. This CDR3 reads CASGQPLSLAKNIQYF. CDR3 nucleotides: TGTGCCAGCGGACAACCCCTCAGTCTAGCCAAAAACATTCAGTACTTC.

The V gene is TRBV27, the J gene TRBJ2-2, with 7 bases fitting TRBD2. V shed 3 bases and J 7 bases; nucleotides not matched to a gene: 5. Germline V gene lookup returns CDR1 MNHEY and CDR2 SMNVEV (reference sequence). The CDR3 sequence is 14 residues long. CDR3 nucleotides: TGTGCCAGCAGTTTTTCGGGAGGTGGCGGGGAGCTGTTTTTT. This translates into CASSFSGGGGELFF.

This clone came up once. The genes are TRBV9 and TRBJ2-7; 9 bases are a match to TRBD2. The CDR3 loop spans 16 amino acids. Losses at the gene ends were 0 bases for V and 4 bases for J; bases not matched to a gene: 8. From germline, CDR1 is SGDLS and CDR2 YYNGEE. CDR3: CASSVASSGIVYEQYF. Written as DNA, the CDR3 is TGTGCCAGCAGCGTAGCGTCTAGCGGGATCGTATACGAGCAGTACTTC.